Listed below are T cell receptor beta chains from one sample, sequenced in a study of blood T cell repertoires in COVID-19. TCRdb's copy holds only in-frame clones and misses some; the assay was immunoSEQ multiplex PCR. The data hold over 250,000 clones, with 70% to 90% observed a single time. Sequenced sample: PBMCs or T cells enriched from blood (not recorded which). The source is a woman in her 30s who had recovered from COVID-19. Each CDR3 is given with its conserved first and last residue. A D gene is named only where the DNA matches it firmly. Size is omitted from some rows. Given values are once, few, many or a class for expanded clones.

clone_size	d_call	j_call	v_call	cdr3_nt	cdr3_aa
-	-	TRBJ2-2	TRBV12-3/TRBV12-4	TGTGCCAGCAGTCTGAAACAGAAAGGGGAGCTGTTTTTT	CASSLKQKGELFF
-	-	TRBJ2-5	TRBV21-1	TGTGCCAGCCCCAAGGGGTTCCGGGCGGTGAAGACCCAGTACTTC	CASPKGFRAVKTQYF
-	-	TRBJ1-2	TRBV12-3/TRBV12-4	TGTGCCAGCGGGGAATGGGACTTGGGCTACACCTTC	CASGEWDLGYTF
-	TRBD1	TRBJ2-1	TRBV7-9	TGTGCCAGCAGCCCGACAGGGGACCCGGTCAATGAGCAGTTCTTC	CASSPTGDPVNEQFF
once	-	TRBJ1-1	TRBV9	TGTGCCAGCAGCGTAGGAGGGTTCACTGAAGCTTTCTTT	CASSVGGFTEAFF
-	-	TRBJ1-4	TRBV9	TGTGCCAGCAGCGCCCGACAGGCAGCTGAAAAACTGTTTTTT	CASSARQAAEKLFF
-	-	TRBJ2-7	TRBV4-1	TGCGCCAGCAGCCACCCCGGGATAGCTGGAATTCGCGAGCAGTACTTC	CASSHPGIAGIREQYF
-	-	TRBJ2-5	TRBV6-5	TGTGCCAGCAGCCGTAACGGCCGGGAAGAGACCCAGTACTTC	CASSRNGREETQYF
-	TRBD2	TRBJ2-5	TRBV3-1/TRBV3-2	TGTGCCAGCAGCCTCCGGACTAGCGGGGGGGAGACCCAGTACTTC	CASSLRTSGGETQYF
-	-	TRBJ1-2	TRBV30	TGTGCCTGGAGTGTGGGGAGGGTGCGGGGCTACACCTTC	CAWSVGRVRGYTF
-	TRBD2	TRBJ2-1	TRBV2	TGTGCCAGCAGTGACGGGGGGGTGCAGTTCTTC	CASSDGGVQFF
-	TRBD1	TRBJ2-7	TRBV18	TGTGCCAGTTCACCGGACCACAGGGGGTTCGACGAGCAGTACTTC	CASSPDHRGFDEQYF
-	TRBD2	TRBJ2-3	TRBV5-4	TGTGCCAGCAGCTCTGCGGGGGATTCCACAGATACGCAGTATTTT	CASSSAGDSTDTQYF
-	-	TRBJ2-1	TRBV5-3	TGTGCCACCGGGAACCGGAATGAGCAGTTCTTC	CATGNRNEQFF
-	-	TRBJ1-5	TRBV7-2	TGTGCCAGCAGCTTAAATAGTCCCCAGCCCCAGCATTTT	CASSLNSPQPQHF
-	TRBD1	TRBJ2-7	TRBV10-3	TGTGCCATCAGTGGCCCCGGGACAGGGGGGCCCGGAGAGCAGTACTTC	CAISGPGTGGPGEQYF
-	TRBD1	TRBJ1-6	TRBV11-1	TGTGCCAGCAGCTTAGGACAGGGGAATTCACCCCTCCACTTT	CASSLGQGNSPLHF
-	-	TRBJ1-1	TRBV19	TGTGCCAGTAGTATAGATTACAGTCTGAACACTGAAGCTTTCTTT	CASSIDYSLNTEAFF
-	-	TRBJ2-7	TRBV7-2	TGTGCCAGCACCCTACAAGTGGGCACCTACGAGCAGTACTTC	CASTLQVGTYEQYF
-	-	TRBJ1-1	TRBV12-2	TGTGCAAGTCGCTTAGCGCGGCGGGCCATGAACACTGAAGCTTTCTTT	CASRLARRAMNTEAFF
-	-	TRBJ1-1	TRBV5-8	TGTGCCAGCAGCCCGGGCGGGTCCGTGAACACTGAAGCTTTCTTT	CASSPGGSVNTEAFF
-	-	TRBJ1-3	TRBV7-9	TGTGCCAGCAGCTATACAGGGAGAGACTCTGGAAACACCATATATTTT	CASSYTGRDSGNTIYF
-	TRBD2	TRBJ2-3	TRBV5-4	TGTGCCAGCAGCCCTCATAGCGGGGGTGAAGACGAGGATACGCAGTATTTT	CASSPHSGGEDEDTQYF
few	-	TRBJ1-5	TRBV6-5	TGTGCCAGCACCCCAAACAGGGGCAATCAGCCCCAGCATTTT	CASTPNRGNQPQHF
-	TRBD1	TRBJ1-1	TRBV19	TGTGCCAGTAGCAAAGACAGGGGGCTGAGGACTGAAGCTTTCTTT	CASSKDRGLRTEAFF
-	-	TRBJ2-3	TRBV10-3	TGTGCCACATCTTCCATCAGTAAGCGGGCACTCACAGATACGCAGTATTTT	CATSSISKRALTDTQYF
-	-	TRBJ1-5	TRBV2	TGTGCCAGCAGTGAATGGGGTAGGGGATTGCCCCAGCATTTT	CASSEWGRGLPQHF
-	TRBD2	TRBJ2-1	TRBV7-6	TGTGCCAGCAGATGGGAGGGCGAGCAGTTCTTC	CASRWEGEQFF
-	TRBD1	TRBJ1-2	TRBV28	TGTGCCAGCAGTTCGACAGGGGATAGGCATGGCTACACCTTC	CASSSTGDRHGYTF
-	TRBD1	TRBJ2-3	TRBV5-6	TGTGCCAGCAGCCCAGGGACAGGGGGACCAGATACGCAGTATTTT	CASSPGTGGPDTQYF
-	TRBD1	TRBJ1-2	TRBV15	TGTGCCACCAGCCCCGACAGGGGCGGTGGCTACACCTTC	CATSPDRGGGYTF
-	-	TRBJ1-3	TRBV21-1	TGTGCCAGCAGCAAAGCGGAGGGCAGGGGGATCTCTGGAAACACCATATATTTT	CASSKAEGRGISGNTIYF